The T cell receptor (beta chain) under discussion was sequenced for a study of cytomegalovirus exposure and HLA in healthy donors (TCRdb year 2017). In the study overall: According to an earlier analysis of a few hundred of the donors, roughly 180 million T cells yielded over 100 million unique TCR beta sequences and around 280 Gb of sequence data. The study was designed to test whether signatures of past pathogen exposure could be identified by cataloging public T cell receptors. Donor age, sex, ethnicity and CMV serostatus were collected together with the repertoire data. To decide whether each TCR beta V gene segment behaved as functional or pseudogenic, an earlier analysis of approximately 620 of the donors relied on high-throughput TCR beta sequencing. The T cell repertoires of some 670 subjects were profiled by immunosequencing and related to cytomegalovirus serostatus. The study combined high-throughput TCR immunosequencing, statistical association of individual TCRs with disease status, and machine learning to predict cytomegalovirus infection status. Every repertoire in the discovery cohort had been generated on one and the same sequencing platform. A later analysis re-analyzed previously published TCR beta repertoires from roughly 630 donors and added high-resolution HLA genotyping to study TCR occurrence patterns. In a later genetic analysis, genome-wide SNP genotypes for about 55% of the 666 donors were used, and that subset was treated as a discovery cohort. Across some 400 genotyped donors of the cohort, an average of approximately 200,000 unique TCR beta nucleotide sequences per donor were sequenced, and roughly 20% of those sequences were non-productive. Rather than using new phenotypic data, the later analysis identified candidate immune exposures from TCR beta sequences and from how often those sequences occurred across donors. Typing coverage varied by locus: 629-630 donors for A, B, C, DRB1 and DQB1; roughly 520 for DQA1; more than 600 for DPA1; approximately 450 for DPB1. Of the roughly 390 genotyped donors, less than 90% were placed in the genetic ancestry cluster associated with self-reported Caucasian donors. Besides the first cohort of roughly 700 subjects, a separate validation cohort made up of 90 to 150 different subjects was used. Approximately 300 gigabases of sequencing data and around 85 million unique TCR sequences made up an early release that covered several hundred HLA-typed donors. HLA typing included class I and class II loci at four-digit resolution. Several DR-DQ haplotypes were handled as single units for association and clustering, since linkage in the cohort was strong.

Study-level results and caveats: A later analysis found that TCR association rates varied across HLA loci, with DRB1 alleles showing the most associated TCRs and HLA-C alleles the fewest. Specific HLA alleles were associated with 15,000 to 20,000 TCR beta sequences at a false discovery rate of 0.05 in a later analysis. A group of highly shared sequence variants was considered likely to be a technical artifact of the sequencing pipeline. The classifier was reported to diagnose cytomegalovirus status with high specificity and sensitivity in both the original cohort and the validation cohort. In a later genetic analysis, a missense DCLRE1C variant was associated with V-gene and J-gene trimming of TCR beta chains, and the association was replicated in an independent cohort. Assigning TCR associations to individual alleles was difficult when HLA alleles, especially DR and DQ, strongly co-occurred. The only immune exposure information available for the cohort was CMV serostatus. In an earlier analysis of approximately 600 of the donors, most TCR beta V segments were observed in productive rearrangements about 87% or about 30% of the time, broadly matching IMGT annotations. The authors suggested that the approach could potentially be extended to other disease states and immunological phenotypes. A further reported finding was that TCR beta sequences accurately predicted the HLA-A and HLA-B alleles for most subjects in the first cohort. Most TCR sequences were seen in very few donors, while some public TCRs were found in many individuals. In a later analysis, most CMV-associated TCR beta chains were found to appear HLA-restricted, with HLA associations seemingly driven largely by CMV exposure. HLA typing was unavailable for some donors at each locus, so association tests used only the typed subset. The study gave a list of 150 to 200 TCR beta chains associated with cytomegalovirus. Presence/absence analyses assumed roughly uniform sequencing depth across donors, an assumption that may not hold. In a later analysis, HLA-associated TCR beta chains were found to be more clonally expanded and to have lower generation probabilities than equally common non-associated chains. In a later analysis, several top co-occurrence clusters were reported to appear linked to parvovirus B19, influenza, CMV and Epstein-Barr virus. A few of the identified cytomegalovirus-associated TCR beta chains were confirmed in vitro to be specific for cytomegalovirus antigens. The earlier analysis of some 540 of the donors excluded around 17 rarely observed V segments, including chromosome 9 orphons, because counts were too low. Compared with the roughly 720-donor mean, donors in an Asian-associated ancestry cluster had fewer N-insertions in productive TCRs, according to a later genetic analysis. In this cohort, only TCR beta chains were sequenced, and detectable features were limited by the absence of alpha or paired-chain data. Correlated functional status among segregating V segments might be attributable to linkage disequilibrium, but an unknown experimental factor could not be ruled out.

Details on this clone: It has no known antigen specificity.

In total, roughly 670 healthy bone marrow donors made up the cohort. All cohort members were sampled while nominally healthy, although unrecorded immune exposures were likely present. The donor tested CMV seropositive, placing the donor among the 289 seropositive members of the cohort. Each donor provided a peripheral blood sample, and peripheral blood mononuclear cells were used for TCR beta sequencing. Genomic DNA extraction from the blood cell samples was performed with the Qiagen DNeasy Blood Extraction Kit. The method behind the library was the immunoSEQ multiplex PCR assay. A mixture of 60 forward primers for TCR Vbeta segments and 13 reverse primers for TCR Jbeta segments was used in the multiplex PCR. A multiplex PCR assay on genomic DNA amplified the CDR3 region of rearranged TCR beta genes. The Illumina HiSeq System was used to sequence the amplified TCR beta libraries as 87-base-pair reads. The authors processed their data as follows. Across the roughly 700 repertoires, a later analysis counted approximately 75 million unique TCR beta chains, 9.5 million to 12 million of which were shared by at least two donors. A nearest-neighbor algorithm error-corrected the raw reads and collapsed the reads into unique sequences, merging closely related sequences to remove PCR and sequencing errors. CDR3 sequences were aligned to IMGT reference sequences to assign V, D and J gene segments. For a sequence to be retained, a match of at least six nucleotides was required to both a V gene segment and a J gene segment. A rearrangement counted as productive if the CDR3 had no stop codons and remained in frame with V and J, and every other rearrangement counted as non-productive. Following IMGT convention, CDR3 was defined as the stretch from the second conserved V-encoded cysteine up to the conserved J-encoded phenylalanine. In an earlier analysis of roughly 580 of the donors, sequences lacking an unambiguous match to a single V gene segment were excluded. An earlier analysis of fewer than 750 of the donors called V segments functional above 56.7% productive rearrangements and segregating when the between-donor standard deviation exceeded 5%. To diagnose cytomegalovirus status from the catalog of TCR beta chain sequences, a statistical classification framework was built. In a later analysis, TCR nucleotide sequences were compared against IMGT/GENE-DB human TR gene sequences so that V and J genes could be assigned. A later analysis assigned CDR3 sequences and most-parsimonious VDJ recombination scenarios with the TCRdist pipeline. A later analysis defined each TCR beta chain by its CDR3 amino acid sequence plus V-gene family, and excluded reads lacking a unique V-gene family. In a later analysis, 450 to 600 highly shared, low-generation-probability nucleotide sequences were removed to address suspected cross-contamination and a sequencing artifact. In a later analysis, a clonal expansion index was calculated for each public chain from normalized within-repertoire ranks of inferred template counts. A later analysis computed generation probabilities with a VDJ recombination model fitted to out-of-frame rearrangements, and checked the results against IGoR. In a later analysis, hypergeometric tests were used to score TCR-TCR, TCR-HLA and TCR-CMV co-occurrence, with a repertoire-size bias correction applied to TCR pairs. To estimate false discovery rates, a later analysis permuted the HLA or CMV assignments 20 times. In a later analysis, co-occurring TCRs were grouped using DBSCAN, and TCRdist sequence similarity was added for clustering within HLA-allele-positive subsets. For co-occurrence clustering, repertoires with fewer than 30,000 or more than 120,000 public chains were excluded, along with five or six repertoires with anomalous nucleotide sharing. Here the immuneACCESS table is served through TCRdb, limited to in-frame sequences with V and J called. Missing clones are a known gap in these copies; in checked studies unresolved V genes cover under half, and the rest lacks a known reason. V and J calls and clone size come straight from that table; D and trimming were deduced from the DNA. The record for this sample contains about 72,000 clones. The ten largest clones represent roughly 13% of the sample.

Specimen: PBMCs. The sequence derives from a man aged 45-65 years in good health and CMV-seropositive.

CDR3 region: CASSQARENTGELFF. The nucleotides are TGTGCCAGCAGCCAAGCCAGGGAAAACACCGGGGAGCTGTTTTTT. The rearranged segments are TRBV14 and TRBJ2-2, and possibly TRBD1, on 5 matching bases. Trimming costs V 1 base and J 2 bases, and their ends lie 8 bases apart. The CDR1 and CDR2 encoded by the germline V gene are SGHDN and FVKESK. The CDR3, cysteine through phenylalanine, is 15 amino acids long. Of the read, only the CDR3 DNA is kept; its 45 bases are in frame from base 1.